The rows below give T cell receptor beta chains drawn from one sample of a study of vaccination effects on CD4 cells after COVID-19. The antigens of these receptors remain unknown. Clones were read by immunoSEQ multiplex PCR, and TCRdb kept only the in-frame ones, dropping some. The sample has under 45,000 clones; under 70% are singletons. Sequences were derived from CD4+ T cells from PBMCs cultured with HCoV-OC43 spike peptides, sampled before COVID-19 vaccination. These receptors all come from a human donor who received a COVID-19 vaccine. Both conserved end residues are part of each CDR3. The D gene is left open where the match is weak. A clone size is listed for some rows: how often the clone was seen (once, few, many), or a class if it is expanded.

>-|TRBV15|TRBD2|TRBJ2-3
TGTGCCACCAGGCAGGGGGGACTAGCGCTCACAGATACGCAGTATTTT
CATRQGGLALTDTQYF
>few|TRBV3-1/TRBV3-2|TRBD2|TRBJ2-1
TGTGCCAGCAGCTTCGGCGGGGGACCGTACAATGAGCAGTTCTTC
CASSFGGGPYNEQFF
>-|TRBV19|TRBD1|TRBJ2-2
TGTGCCAGTAACCCGGCAGGGGGCTTTAACACCGGGGAGCTGTTTTTT
CASNPAGGFNTGELFF
>-|TRBV4-3|-|TRBJ2-5
TGCGCCAGCAGCCAACAACTGACAGGTGGACAAGAGACCCAGTACTTC
CASSQQLTGGQETQYF
>-|TRBV18|-|TRBJ1-3
TGTGCCAGCTCATCAGGCTCTGGAAACACCATATATTTT
CASSSGSGNTIYF
>-|TRBV5-8|-|TRBJ2-5
TGTGCCAGCAGCTTGACCGAGACCCAGTACTTC
CASSLTETQYF
>few|TRBV6-2/TRBV6-3|-|TRBJ1-5
TGTGCCAGCAGTTTAAGTACAGGAGAGGACCAGCCCCAGCATTTT
CASSLSTGEDQPQHF
>-|TRBV19|-|TRBJ2-7
TGTGCCAGTACTTATGTGGGCTCCTACGAGCAGTACTTC
CASTYVGSYEQYF
>once|TRBV6-1|TRBD1|TRBJ1-2
TGTGCCAGCAGTGAAGGCCCGGCAGGGGGCTATGATGGCTACACCTTC
CASSEGPAGGYDGYTF
>-|TRBV2|-|TRBJ2-4
TGTGCCAGCAGTGGGGGCGGGTTAGCGCTAGCCAAAAACATTCAGTACTTC
CASSGGGLALAKNIQYF
>-|TRBV7-9|-|TRBJ2-7
TGTGCCAGCAGCTCCGGTATCCACGAGCAGTACTTC
CASSSGIHEQYF
>few|TRBV27|-|TRBJ1-5
TGTGCCAGCAGTTTCAGGTATAGCAATCAGCCCCAGCATTTT
CASSFRYSNQPQHF
>-|TRBV5-4|-|TRBJ2-7
TGTGCCAGCAGCTCCCGGGAGCGTACCATCTACGAGCAGTACTTC
CASSSRERTIYEQYF
>-|TRBV2|-|TRBJ1-5
TGTGCCAGCAGTGAATTACAGGTTCATCAGCCCCAGCATTTT
CASSELQVHQPQHF
>few|TRBV30|-|TRBJ1-3
TGTGCCTGGAGTGTACGATGGGGATTGGGGAGCTCTGGAAACACCATATATTTT
CAWSVRWGLGSSGNTIYF
>once|TRBV2|-|TRBJ2-1
TGTGCCAGCAGTGACGTGGGACTCGGCGGGCAGTTCTTC
CASSDVGLGGQFF
>-|TRBV18|-|TRBJ1-2
TGTGCCAGCTCACCACCGGGGAGGGTGTATGGCTACACCTTC
CASSPPGRVYGYTF
>-|TRBV7-9|-|TRBJ1-1
TGTGCCAGCAGCTTAGTCCTTTTTCGGGGTTTTGAAGCTTTCTTT
CASSLVLFRGFEAFF
>-|TRBV2|TRBD2|TRBJ2-3
TGTGCCAGCAGACCCCGGGACTACACAGATACGCAGTATTTT
CASRPRDYTDTQYF
>-|TRBV12-5|TRBD1|TRBJ1-1
TGTGCTAGTGGTCTCCTCTCGACAGGGGGATTTTACACTGAAGCTTTCTTT
CASGLLSTGGFYTEAFF
>-|TRBV2|-|TRBJ2-5
TGTGCCAGCAGGAGGACAGTTATGGGGGAGACCCAGTACTTC
CASRRTVMGETQYF